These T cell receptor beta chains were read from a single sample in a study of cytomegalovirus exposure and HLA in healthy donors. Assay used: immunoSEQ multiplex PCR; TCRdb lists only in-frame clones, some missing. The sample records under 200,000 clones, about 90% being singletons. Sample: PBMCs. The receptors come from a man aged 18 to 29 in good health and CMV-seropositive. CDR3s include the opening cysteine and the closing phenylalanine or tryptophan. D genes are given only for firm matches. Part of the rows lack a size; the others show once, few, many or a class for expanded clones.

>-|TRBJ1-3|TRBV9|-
CASSPGGSGNTIYF
TGTGCCAGCAGCCCCGGGGGCTCTGGAAACACCATATATTTT
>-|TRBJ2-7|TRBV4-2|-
CASSQSYEQYF
TGTGCCAGCAGCCAGAGCTACGAGCAGTACTTC
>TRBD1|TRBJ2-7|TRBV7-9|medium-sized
CASSYLDRGTYEQYF
TGTGCCAGCAGCTACCTGGACAGGGGGACCTACGAGCAGTACTTC
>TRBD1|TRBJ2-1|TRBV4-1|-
CASSPRGTGGLNEQFF
TGCGCCAGCAGTCCGAGGGGGACAGGGGGCTTAAATGAGCAGTTCTTC
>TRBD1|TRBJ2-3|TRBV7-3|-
CASSMDREDTQYF
TGTGCCAGCAGCATGGACAGGGAGGATACGCAGTATTTT
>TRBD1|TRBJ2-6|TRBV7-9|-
CASSPTQGAFASGANVLTF
TGTGCCAGCAGCCCTACCCAGGGGGCTTTTGCCTCTGGGGCCAACGTCCTGACTTTC
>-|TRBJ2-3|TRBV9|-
CASSVEGVQDTQYF
TGTGCCAGCAGCGTAGAAGGGGTCCAAGATACGCAGTATTTT
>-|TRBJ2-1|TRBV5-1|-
CASSLIDNEQFF
TGCGCCAGCAGCCTAATTGACAATGAGCAGTTCTTC
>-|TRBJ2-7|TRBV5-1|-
CACGEGPDPYEQYF
TGCGCCTGCGGGGAAGGGCCTGACCCCTACGAGCAGTACTTC
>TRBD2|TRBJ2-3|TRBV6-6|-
CASRREGLADTQYF
TGTGCCAGCAGGCGGGAGGGCCTCGCAGATACGCAGTATTTT
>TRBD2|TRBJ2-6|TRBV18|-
CASSPPGLGSAGANVLTF
TGTGCCAGCTCACCACCGGGACTAGGGTCCGCTGGGGCCAACGTCCTGACTTTC
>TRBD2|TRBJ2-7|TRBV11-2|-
CASSLSGEAYEQYF
TGTGCCAGCAGCCTCAGCGGGGAAGCCTACGAGCAGTACTTC
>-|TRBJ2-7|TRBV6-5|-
CASSSVAVGSYEQYF
TGTGCCAGCAGCTCAGTTGCGGTCGGCTCCTACGAGCAGTACTTC
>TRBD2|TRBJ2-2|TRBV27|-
CASSLQAGVYPGELFF
TGTGCCAGCAGTTTACAAGCGGGAGTATATCCCGGGGAGCTGTTTTTT
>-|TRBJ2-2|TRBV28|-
CASSPEWSTGELFF
TGTGCCAGCAGTCCCGAGTGGAGCACCGGGGAGCTGTTTTTT
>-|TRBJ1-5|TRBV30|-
CAWSVRGHYSNQPQHF
TGTGCCTGGAGTGTAAGGGGACACTATAGCAATCAGCCCCAGCATTTT